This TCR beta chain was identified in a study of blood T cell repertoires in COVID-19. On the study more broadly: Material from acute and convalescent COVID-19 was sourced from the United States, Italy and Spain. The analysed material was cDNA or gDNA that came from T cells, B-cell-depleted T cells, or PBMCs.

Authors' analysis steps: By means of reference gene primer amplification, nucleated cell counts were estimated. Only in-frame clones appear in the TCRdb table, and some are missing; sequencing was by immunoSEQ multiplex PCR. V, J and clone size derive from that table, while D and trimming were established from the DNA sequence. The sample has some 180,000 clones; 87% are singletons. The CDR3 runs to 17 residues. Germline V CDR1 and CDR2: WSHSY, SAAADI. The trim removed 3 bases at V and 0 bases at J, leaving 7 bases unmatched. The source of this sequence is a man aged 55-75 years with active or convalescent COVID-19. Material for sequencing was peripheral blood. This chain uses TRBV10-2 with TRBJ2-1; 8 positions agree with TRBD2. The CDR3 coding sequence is TGCGCCAGCAGTGATCGGGGGGGCGCAAGCTCCTACAATGAGCAGTTCTTC. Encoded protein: CASSDRGGASSYNEQFF.